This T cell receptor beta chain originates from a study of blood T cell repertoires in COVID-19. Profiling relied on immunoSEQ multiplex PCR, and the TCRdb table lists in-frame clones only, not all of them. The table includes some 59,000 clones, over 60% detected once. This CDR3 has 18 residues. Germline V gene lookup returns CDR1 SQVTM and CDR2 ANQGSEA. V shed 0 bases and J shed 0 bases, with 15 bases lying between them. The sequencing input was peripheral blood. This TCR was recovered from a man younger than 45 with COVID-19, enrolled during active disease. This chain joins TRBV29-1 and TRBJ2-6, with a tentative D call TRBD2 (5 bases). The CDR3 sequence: CSVEDRGSDLSGANVLTF. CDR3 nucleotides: TGCAGCGTTGAAGATCGCGGTAGCGACCTCTCTGGGGCCAACGTCCTGACTTTC.